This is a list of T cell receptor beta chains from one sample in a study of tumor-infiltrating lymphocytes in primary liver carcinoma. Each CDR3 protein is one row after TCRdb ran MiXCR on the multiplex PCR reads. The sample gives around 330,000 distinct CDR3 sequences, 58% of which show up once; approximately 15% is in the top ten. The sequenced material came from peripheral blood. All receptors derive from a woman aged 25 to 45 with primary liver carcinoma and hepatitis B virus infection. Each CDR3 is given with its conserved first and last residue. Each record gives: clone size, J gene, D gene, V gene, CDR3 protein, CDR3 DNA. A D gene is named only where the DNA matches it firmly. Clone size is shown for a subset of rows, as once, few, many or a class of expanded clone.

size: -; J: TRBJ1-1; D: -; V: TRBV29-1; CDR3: CSVGASPPPEAFF; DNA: TGCAGCGTTGGAGCCTCTCCTCCCCCTGAAGCTTTCTTT
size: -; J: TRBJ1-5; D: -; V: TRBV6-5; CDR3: CASSYSLGGGQPQHF; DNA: TGTGCCAGCAGTTATAGTTTGGGGGGCGGGCAGCCCCAGCATTTT
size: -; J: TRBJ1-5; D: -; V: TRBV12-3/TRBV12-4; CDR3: CASNPSGLSNQPQHF; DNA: TGTGCCAGCAACCCCTCGGGGCTTAGCAATCAGCCCCAGCATTTT
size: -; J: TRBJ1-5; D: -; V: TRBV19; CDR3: CASSIGRSANQPQHF; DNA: TGTGCCAGTAGTATAGGTCGGTCAGCGAATCAGCCCCAGCATTTT
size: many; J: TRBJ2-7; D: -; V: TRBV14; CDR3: CASSQVRVSEQYF; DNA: TGTGCCAGCAGCCAAGTACGAGTTAGCGAGCAGTACTTC
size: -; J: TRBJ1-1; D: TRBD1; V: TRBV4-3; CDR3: CASSRDPGQKNTEAFF; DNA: TGCGCCAGCAGCCGGGACCCGGGACAGAAGAACACTGAAGCTTTCTTT
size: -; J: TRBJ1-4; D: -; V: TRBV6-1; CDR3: CANSPKLGEKLFF; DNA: TGTGCCAACAGTCCCAAACTTGGTGAAAAACTGTTTTTT
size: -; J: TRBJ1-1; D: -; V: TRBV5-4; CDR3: CASSLGQQFEDLF; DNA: TGTGCCAGCAGCTTAGGACAGCAGTTTGAAGATCTCTTT
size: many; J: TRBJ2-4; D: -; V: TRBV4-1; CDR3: CASSQDFRNIQYF; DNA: TGCGCCAGCAGCCAAGATTTCAGAAACATTCAGTACTTC
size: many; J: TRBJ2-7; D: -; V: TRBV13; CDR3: CASSTGRGSSYEQYF; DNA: TGTGCCAGCAGCACGGGGCGGGGAAGCTCCTACGAGCAGTACTTC
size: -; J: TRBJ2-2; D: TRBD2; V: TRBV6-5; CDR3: CASRGSGTRGTGELFF; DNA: TGTGCCAGCAGGGGTTCCGGGACTAGAGGAACCGGGGAGCTGTTTTTT
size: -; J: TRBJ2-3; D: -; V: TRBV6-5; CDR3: CAGSYSQSGADTQYF; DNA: TGTGCCGGCAGTTACTCCCAAAGCGGCGCAGATACGCAGTATTTT
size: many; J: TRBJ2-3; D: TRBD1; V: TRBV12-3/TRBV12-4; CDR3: CASSSGGGDTQYF; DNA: TGTGCCAGCAGTTCAGGGGGCGGGGATACGCAGTATTTT
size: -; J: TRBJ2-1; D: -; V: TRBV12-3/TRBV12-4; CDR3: CASSFFGGIGNGQFF; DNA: TGTGCCAGCAGTTTTTTTGGGGGTATCGGCAATGGGCAGTTCTTC
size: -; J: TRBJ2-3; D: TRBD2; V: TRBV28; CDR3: CASSLGGLAGELDTQYF; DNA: TGTGCCAGCAGTTTAGGGGGCCTAGCGGGAGAGTTAGATACGCAGTATTTT
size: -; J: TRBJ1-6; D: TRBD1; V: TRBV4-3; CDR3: CASSQEGQGGSPLHF; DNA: TGCGCCAGCAGCCAAGAAGGACAGGGTGGGTCACCTCTCCACTTT
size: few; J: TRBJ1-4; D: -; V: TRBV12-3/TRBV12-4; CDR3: CASSFSGVGEKLFF; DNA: TGTGCCAGCAGTTTCTCAGGGGTCGGTGAAAAACTGTTTTTT
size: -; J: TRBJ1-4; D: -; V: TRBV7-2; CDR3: CASKSYLGEKLFF; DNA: TGTGCCAGCAAGAGCTATCTGGGTGAAAAACTGTTTTTT
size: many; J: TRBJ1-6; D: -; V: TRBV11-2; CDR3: CASSLGRGSYNSPLHF; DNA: TGTGCCAGCAGCTTAGGCCGGGGCTCCTATAATTCACCCCTCCACTTT
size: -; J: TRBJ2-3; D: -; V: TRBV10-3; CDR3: CAISKQGVPTDTQYF; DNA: TGTGCCATCAGTAAACAGGGAGTACCGACAGATACGCAGTATTTT
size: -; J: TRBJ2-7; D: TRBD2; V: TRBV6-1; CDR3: CAGSGTFLAGVREQYF; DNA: TGTGCCGGCAGTGGAACTTTCCTAGCGGGAGTACGCGAGCAGTACTTC
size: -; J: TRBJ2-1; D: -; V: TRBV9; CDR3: CASSVDFYNEQFF; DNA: TGTGCCAGCAGCGTGGACTTCTACAATGAGCAGTTCTTC
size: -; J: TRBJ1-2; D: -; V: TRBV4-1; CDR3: CASSQAGGGPNYGYTF; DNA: TGCGCCAGCAGCCAGGCCGGTGGGGGGCCGAATTATGGCTACACCTTC